The 20 T cell receptor beta chains below all came from one sample that was sequenced in a study of shared clonotypes between healthy human individuals. Assay used: immunoSEQ multiplex PCR; TCRdb lists only in-frame clones, some missing. The repertoire holds about 1.5 million clones, with approximately 98% as singletons. The sequenced sample was naive CD4+ T cells sorted from blood. Indicated subset: CD45RA+ positively selected. The receptors stem from a man aged 25 to 40 in good health.

The V call is TRBV2, the J call TRBJ2-3; possible D gene TRBD1, 6 bases. Deletions cut 6 bases from V and 2 bases from J, with 9 bases between. The CDR3 length is 13 residues. Germline CDR1 SNHLY, CDR2 FYNNEI. DNA of the CDR3: TGTGCCAGCAGCGGGGACACCACAGATACGCAGTATTTT. Protein sequence: CASSGDTTDTQYF.

This rearrangement joins TRBV9 to TRBJ2-7; 7 bases agree with TRBD2. The CDR3 has 16 amino acids. Germline CDR1 reads SGDLS; CDR2 reads YYNGEE. The ends lost 0 bases at V and 2 bases at J; junction bases unmatched: 8. As DNA, the CDR3 is TGTGCCAGCAGCGTAGTAGGAGCGGGACCCCCCTACGAGCAGTACTTC. This sequence encodes CASSVVGAGPPYEQYF. The variable domain in full, completed from reference TRBV9 and TRBJ2-7, reads DSGVTQTPKHLITATGQRVTLRCSPRSGDLSVYWYQQSLDQGLQFLIQYYNGEERAKGNILERFSAQQFPDLHSELNLSSLELGDSALYFCASSVVGAGPPYEQYFGPGTRLTVT.

V usage is TRBV11-3 and J usage is TRBJ2-3; D might be TRBD1 (6 bases). This CDR3 has 15 residues. Between the trimmed V and J ends, which lost 6 bases and 0 bases, there was a span of 13 bases. Per the germline V gene, CDR1 is SGHNT and CDR2 is YENEEA. The CDR3 sequence is CASRKHRASTDTQYF. The CDR3 DNA reads TGTGCCAGCAGGAAACACAGGGCGAGCACAGATACGCAGTATTTT.

Concerning this clone itself: At one of its ends the junction is not consistent with the germline gene, which may arise from a read error. The J gene is TRBJ2-2, the V gene TRBV19; tentative D call: TRBD2 (6 bases). Per germline, CDR1 LNHDA and CDR2 SQIVND (reference sequence). The CDR3 has 13 amino acids. The CDR3 DNA reads as TGTGCCAGTAATATAGCGGACACCGGGGAGCTGTTTTTT. Translation: CASNIADTGELFF. Filled out from reference TRBV19 and TRBJ2-2, the complete variable domain reads DGGITQSPKYLFRKEGQNVTLSCEQNLNHDAMYWYRQDPGQGLRLIYYSQIVNDFQKGDIAEGYSVSREKKESFPLTVTSAQKNPTAFYLCASNIADTGELFFGEGSRLTVL.

J is TRBJ2-7 and V is TRBV18; D is tentatively TRBD1 or TRBD2 (5 bases each). The V and J ends lost 0 bases and 3 bases respectively, with 9 bases between them. Germline assignment: CDR1 KGHSH and CDR2 LQKENI. The CDR3 sequence is 14 residues long. Here the CDR3 reads CASSPPVGDYEQYF. In nucleotides, the CDR3 is TGTGCCAGCTCACCACCGGTGGGGGACTACGAGCAGTACTTC.

The V and J genes are TRBV11-2 and TRBJ1-5; possibly TRBD1 for D (5 bases). Germline CDR1 is SGHAT and CDR2 is FQNNGV. The CDR3 runs to 15 residues. With 1 base removed from V and 11 bases from J, the gap between germline ends came to 18 bases. This CDR3 is CASSLGMRGEMAQHF. In DNA form, the CDR3 reads TGTGCCAGCAGCTTAGGTATGAGGGGAGAGATGGCCCAGCATTTT.

This chain joins TRBV7-8 and TRBJ2-2, with D possibly matching TRBD1 (5 bases). Trimming stripped 5 bases from V and 3 bases from J, with 22 bases between. The CDR3 is made up of 18 amino acids. Germline V lookup: CDR1 SGHVS, CDR2 FQNEAQ. CDR3 sequence reads: CASSKLSGQDKDTGELFF. Here the CDR3 DNA reads TGTGCCAGCAGCAAGCTTAGTGGGCAGGACAAAGACACCGGGGAGCTGTTTTTT.

The rearrangement links TRBV7-6 to TRBJ2-1; 11 nucleotides match TRBD2. Germline-derived CDR1 and CDR2 are SGHVS and FNYEAQ. The J segment lost 3 bases and the V segment lost 6 bases, leaving 10 bases of the junction unmatched. The CDR3 contains 17 residues. In DNA form, the CDR3 reads TGTGCCAGCAGACCCTCTGCCGGGACTAGCGGCTACAATGAGCAGTTCTTC. Its translation is CASRPSAGTSGYNEQFF.

The chain carries TRBV7-8 and TRBJ1-4, with D uncertain. This CDR3 contains 15 residues. Germline V CDR1 and CDR2: SGHVS, FQNEAQ. Trimming left V 5 bases short and J 2 bases short, with 12 bases between. The DNA for the CDR3 is TGTGCCAGCAGCCCCGACGGAGTGACTAATGAAAAACTGTTTTTT. This encodes CASSPDGVTNEKLFF.

V gene TRBV7-9 combines with J gene TRBJ1-1; maybe TRBD1 (6 bases). Germline CDR1 SEHNR, CDR2 FQNEAQ (reference sequence). Trimming pared 1 base from V and 1 base from J, leaving 13 bases between. The CDR3 length is 16 residues. The CDR3 DNA reads as TGTGCCAGCAGCTTAGGAGACAGGACCCCGAACACTGAAGCTTTCTTT. Protein: CASSLGDRTPNTEAFF.

The V gene is TRBV15, the J gene TRBJ2-7, with D perhaps assigned TRBD1 or TRBD2 (5 bases each). The V and J ends lost 1 base and 5 bases respectively, with 15 bases between them. This CDR3 is built from 15 residues. Germline CDR1 LNHNV, CDR2 YYDKDF (reference sequence). The CDR3 protein is CATSRAGTTYNEQYF. In DNA form, the CDR3 reads TGTGCCACCAGCAGAGCCGGGACCACCTACAACGAGCAGTACTTC. Full variable domain (rest looked up from reference TRBV15 and TRBJ2-7): DAMVIQNPRYQVTQFGKPVTLSCSQTLNHNVMYWYQQKSSQAPKLLFHYYDKDFNNEADTPDNFQSRRPNTSFCFLDIRSPGLGDTAMYLCATSRAGTTYNEQYFGPGTRLTVT.

This clone was picked up one time. The chain combines TRBV5-1 with TRBJ2-7; D is uncertain. The CDR3 spans 18 residues. V was cut by 1 base and J by 3 bases, with 23 bases left in between. Germline V gives CDR1 SGHRS, CDR2 YFSETQ. The CDR3 loop reads CASSLLARTTLTHYEQYF. In DNA form, the CDR3 reads TGCGCCAGCAGCTTGTTGGCGCGAACGACCCTTACCCACTACGAGCAGTACTTC. The full variable domain, completed using reference TRBV5-1 and TRBJ2-7, is KAGVTQTPRYLIKTRGQQVTLSCSPISGHRSVSWYQQTPGQGLQFLFEYFSETQRNKGNFPGRFSGRQFSNSRSEMNVSTLELGDSALYLCASSLLARTTLTHYEQYFGPGTRLTVT.

This rearrangement joins TRBV2 to TRBJ1-1; D is ambiguous. The V gene lost 5 bases and the J gene lost 6 bases, with 13 bases spanning the gap. Germline CDR1 is SNHLY and CDR2 is FYNNEI. The CDR3 has 13 residues. The CDR3 DNA reads as TGTGCCAGCAGTTATACACCGGAACCTGAAGCTTTCTTT. Amino acids: CASSYTPEPEAFF.

With regard to this clone: A much larger clone lies one base from this, so it may be a read error. The rearrangement joins TRBV11-3 to TRBJ2-3; unclear D gene. From germline, CDR1 is SGHNT and CDR2 YENEEA. Trimming stripped 3 bases from V and 0 bases from J, with 1 base between. The length of the CDR3 is 12 residues. CDR3 protein: CASSFSTDTQYF. For the CDR3, the DNA is TGTGCCAGCAGCTTTAGCACAGATACGCAGTATTTT.

The gene calls are TRBV6-5 and TRBJ2-4; D remains unclear. The germline V gene encodes CDR1 MNHEY and CDR2 SVGAGI. This CDR3 is 16 amino acids long. Trimming stripped 4 bases from V and 1 base from J, with 14 bases between. The CDR3 nucleotides are TGTGCCAGCAGTTGGACGCCGCATAAGGCCAAAAACATTCAGTACTTC. It encodes CASSWTPHKAKNIQYF.

The chain has TRBV18 and TRBJ1-3; D unresolved. V lost 3 bases to trimming and J lost 4 bases, with 13 bases between them. Germline V CDR1 and CDR2: KGHSH, LQKENI. The CDR3 has 15 amino acids. CDR3 sequence: CASSPTRVRGNTIYF. CDR3 sequence (DNA): TGTGCCAGCTCACCGACTCGAGTGAGGGGAAACACCATATATTTT.

This chain links TRBV30 with TRBJ2-3; no clear D gene. Trimming took 3 bases from V and 6 from J, leaving 7 bases between them. The V gene's germline CDR1 is GTSNPN and CDR2 SVGIG (reference sequence). The length of the CDR3 is 11 residues. The CDR3 loop reads CAWRRGDTQYF. CDR3 nucleotides: TGTGCCTGGAGGAGAGGCGATACGCAGTATTTT. The full variable domain, rest sourced from reference TRBV30 and TRBJ2-3, is SQTIHQWPATLVQPVGSPLSLECTVEGTSNPNLYWYRQAAGRGLQLLFYSVGIGQISSEVPQNLSASRPQDRQFILSSKKLLLSDSGFYLCAWRRGDTQYFGPGTRLTVL.

The J gene is TRBJ2-1, the V gene TRBV29-1, with 10 bases identical to TRBD2. Unmatched junction bases numbered 7, after V lost 0 bases and J lost 8 bases. CDR1 is SQVTM, CDR2 ANQGSEA, per germline. The CDR3 totals 15 residues. Here the CDR3 reads CSVEEISGRADEQFF. DNA for the CDR3: TGCAGCGTTGAAGAAATAAGCGGGAGGGCCGATGAGCAGTTCTTC.

The genes are TRBV6-5 and TRBJ1-3; D is unclear. The CDR3 spans 15 residues. The V end was cut by 2 bases, the J end by 4 bases, with 12 bases between. Germline V lookup: CDR1 MNHEY, CDR2 SVGAGI. The CDR3 spells CASSYGRGFGNTIYF. The CDR3 nucleotides read TGTGCCAGCAGTTACGGTCGGGGATTCGGAAACACCATATATTTT.

This clone was detected only once. The chain employs TRBV6-6 and TRBJ1-1; 8 bases map to TRBD1. V trimming: 6 bases; J trimming: 1 base; junction bases outside the gene matches: 4. The germline V gene encodes CDR1 MNHNY and CDR2 SVGAGI (reference sequence). CDR3 length: 14 residues. The CDR3 loop is CASRRTGSNTEAFF. The CDR3, as DNA: TGTGCCAGCAGACGGACAGGGTCGAACACTGAAGCTTTCTTT.